The rows below give T cell receptor beta chains drawn from one sample of a study of monozygotic twins with inflammatory bowel disease. TCRdb reprocessed the 5' RACE reads and keeps a single row for each CDR3 protein, giving no DNA. Its table lists around 370,000 distinct CDR3 sequences. Sequencing was carried out using blood. These receptors were obtained from a human donor with ulcerative colitis or Crohn's disease, or a healthy co-twin of an affected twin (not recorded which). CDR3s include the opening cysteine and the closing phenylalanine or tryptophan.

TRBV5-1	TRBJ2-5	CASSSIEGAGTQYF
TRBV15	TRBJ1-5	CATSTVSGNQPQHF
TRBV27	TRBJ2-1	CASSWSGENYNEQFF
TRBV10-3	TRBJ1-2	CAISESTEGYTF
TRBV4-1	TRBJ2-2	CASRETSGGSNTGELFF
TRBV6-5	TRBJ2-4	CASSYSGGIQYF
TRBV7-8	TRBJ1-1	CASSPRQGPLGNTEAFF
TRBV5-1	TRBJ2-4	CASRATLWTGSAAKNIQYF
TRBV7-2	TRBJ2-7	CASSFLQGYEQYF
TRBV4-3	TRBJ1-2	CASSPEDRRNYGYTF
TRBV12-3/TRBV12-4	TRBJ2-1	CASQYSGGYNEQFF
TRBV3-1	TRBJ1-5	CASSQDIGRGLGQPQHF
TRBV12-3/TRBV12-4	TRBJ2-7	CASSLWRDYEQYF
TRBV6-1	TRBJ2-3	CTTPEGAPTDTQYF
TRBV29-1	TRBJ1-2	CSVEGGNGYTF